This TCR beta chain was recorded in a study of CD8 T cells in ankylosing spondylitis. Study findings and constraints: Enrichment of disease-linked clones was reportedly significant in matched ankylosing spondylitis synovial fluid.

In the case of this clonotype: Antigen specificity is unknown.

5'-RACE, quantitative and with molecular barcodes, yielded the TCR beta libraries. TCRdb reanalysed the 5' RACE reads using MiXCR and keeps one entry per CDR3 protein. Of approximately 200,000 distinct CDR3 sequences listed, roughly 12% were seen once; the top ten hold 16%. The ends were cut back, 1 base at V and 2 bases at J, with 14 bases in the middle. Germline V CDR1 and CDR2: MGHRA, YSYEKL. The CDR3 sequence is 16 residues long. The TCR sequence derives from a male donor with ankylosing spondylitis or in good health (not recorded which). The rearrangement uses TRBV4-1 and TRBJ1-2; D perhaps matches TRBD1 (5 bases). Sequencing was performed on blood, either unsorted or a sorted T cell fraction (not recorded which). The CDR3 bases are TGCGCCAGCAGCCAAGCCCCGGGGGGAATGAACTATGGCTACACCTTC. Amino acid sequence: CASSQAPGGMNYGYTF.